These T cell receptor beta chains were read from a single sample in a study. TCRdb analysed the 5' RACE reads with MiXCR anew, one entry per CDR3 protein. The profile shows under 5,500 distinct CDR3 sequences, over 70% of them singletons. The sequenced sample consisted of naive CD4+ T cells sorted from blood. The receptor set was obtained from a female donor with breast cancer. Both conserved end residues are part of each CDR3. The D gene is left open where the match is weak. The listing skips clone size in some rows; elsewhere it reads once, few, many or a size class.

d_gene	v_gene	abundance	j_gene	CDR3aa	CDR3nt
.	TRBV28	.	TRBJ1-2	CASNSGWWKGYTF	TGTGCCAGCAACTCGGGTTGGTGGAAGGGCTACACCTTC
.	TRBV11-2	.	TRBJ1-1	CASSPTGHLNTEAFF	TGTGCCAGCAGCCCAACTGGACATTTGAACACTGAAGCTTTCTTT
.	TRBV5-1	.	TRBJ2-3	CASSLGTADTQYF	TGCGCCAGCAGCTTGGGGACGGCAGATACGCAGTATTTT
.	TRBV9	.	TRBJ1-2	CASSKEAGQTF	TGTGCCAGCAGCAAAGAGGCAGGGCAAACCTTC
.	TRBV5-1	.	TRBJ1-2	CASSFGGSNYGYTF	TGCGCCAGCAGCTTCGGAGGCTCTAACTATGGCTACACCTTC
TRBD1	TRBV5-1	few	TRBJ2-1	CASRDRVSYNEQFF	TGCGCCAGCAGGGACAGGGTCTCCTACAATGAGCAGTTCTTC
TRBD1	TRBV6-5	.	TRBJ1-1	CASSPYSYRGQDAFF	TGTGCCAGCAGTCCGTATTCCTACAGGGGGCAAGATGCTTTCTTT
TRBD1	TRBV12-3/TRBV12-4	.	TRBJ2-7	CASSLAGTGDGEQYF	TGTGCCAGCAGTTTAGCGGGGACAGGGGATGGCGAGCAGTACTTC
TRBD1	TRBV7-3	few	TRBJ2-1	CASSVNRGQNEQFF	TGTGCCAGCAGCGTCAACAGGGGGCAGAATGAGCAGTTCTTC
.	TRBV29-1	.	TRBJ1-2	CSVEDGRDGYTF	TGCAGCGTTGAAGATGGGAGGGATGGCTACACCTTC
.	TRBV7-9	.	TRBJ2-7	CASSWDPSYEQYF	TGTGCCAGCAGCTGGGACCCCTCCTACGAGCAGTACTTC
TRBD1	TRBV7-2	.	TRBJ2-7	CASSSAGTAYEQYF	TGTGCCAGCAGCTCAGCCGGGACAGCCTACGAGCAGTACTTC
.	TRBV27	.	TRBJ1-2	CASSLGGSRANYGYTF	TGTGCCAGCAGTTTGGGGGGCAGCCGAGCTAACTATGGCTACACCTTC
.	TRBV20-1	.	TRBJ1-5	CSAKARAGYQPQHF	TGCAGTGCTAAAGCTAGGGCAGGGTACCAGCCCCAGCATTTT
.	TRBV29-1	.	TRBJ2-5	CSVEDRGAGTQYF	TGCAGCGTTGAAGATCGCGGGGCTGGGACCCAGTACTTC
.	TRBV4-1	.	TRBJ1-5	CASSRWRSNQPQHF	TGCGCCAGCAGCCGGTGGAGGAGTAATCAGCCCCAGCATTTT
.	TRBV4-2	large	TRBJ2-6	CASSPREGATGANVLTF	TGTGCCAGCAGCCCACGGGAGGGGGCGACTGGGGCCAACGTCCTGACTTTC
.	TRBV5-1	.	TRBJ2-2	CASSPGGRQPTGELFF	TGCGCCAGCAGCCCGGGGGGCCGACAGCCCACCGGGGAGCTGTTTTTT
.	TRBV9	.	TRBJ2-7	CASSVASEPYEQYF	TGTGCCAGCAGCGTAGCGTCCGAGCCCTACGAGCAGTACTTC
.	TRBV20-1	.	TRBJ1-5	CSAKGYVDEANQPQHF	TGCAGTGCTAAAGGTTATGTTGACGAGGCAAATCAGCCCCAGCATTTT
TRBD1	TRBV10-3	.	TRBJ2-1	CAIGELALTGGEQFF	TGCGCCATCGGAGAGCTAGCTCTCACAGGGGGTGAGCAGTTCTTC
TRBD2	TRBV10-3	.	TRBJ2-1	CAISTSGTRNEQFF	TGTGCCATCAGCACTAGCGGGACACGCAATGAGCAGTTCTTC
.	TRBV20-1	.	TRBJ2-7	CSARTDKDSLYYEQYF	TGCAGTGCCCGAACGGACAAGGACAGCCTCTACTACGAGCAGTACTTC
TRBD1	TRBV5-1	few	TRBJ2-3	CASSRTGGADTQYF	TGCGCCAGCAGCCGGACAGGGGGCGCGGATACGCAGTATTTT
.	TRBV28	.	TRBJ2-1	CASSPLVGAPYNEQFF	TGTGCCAGCAGTCCCCTTGTGGGGGCTCCATACAATGAGCAGTTCTTC
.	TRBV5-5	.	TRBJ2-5	CASTLRAVVGLSNQETQYF	TGTGCCAGCACCTTGAGGGCGGTCGTGGGACTTTCGAACCAAGAGACCCAGTACTTC
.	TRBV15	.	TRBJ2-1	CATSRTSSSYNEQFF	TGTGCCACCAGCAGGACATCCAGCTCCTACAATGAGCAGTTCTTC
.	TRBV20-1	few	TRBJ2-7	CSATSAYEQYF	TGCAGTGCTACGTCTGCCTACGAGCAGTACTTC
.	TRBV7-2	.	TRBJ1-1	CASSVKNSVSAFF	TGTGCCAGCAGCGTAAAGAATTCAGTTAGCGCTTTCTTT
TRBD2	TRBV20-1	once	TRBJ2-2	CSATGTSGRPAGELFF	TGCAGTGCAACCGGGACTAGCGGGAGACCGGCCGGGGAGCTGTTTTTT
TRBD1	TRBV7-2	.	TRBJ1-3	CASSFSTGDGNTIYF	TGTGCCAGCAGCTTTTCGACAGGGGATGGAAACACCATATATTTT
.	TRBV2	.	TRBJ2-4	CASSETRQENIQYF	TGTGCCAGCAGTGAAACGCGACAGGAAAACATTCAGTACTTC
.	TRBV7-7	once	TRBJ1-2	CASSLFFAGAQGYTF	TGTGCCAGCAGCTTATTTTTTGCAGGGGCGCAGGGCTACACCTTC
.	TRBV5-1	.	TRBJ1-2	CASSLGASGNYGYTF	TGCGCCAGCAGCCTTGGGGCTTCCGGTAACTATGGCTACACCTTC
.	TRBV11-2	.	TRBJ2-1	CASSTRHEQFF	TGTGCCAGCAGCACGCGTCATGAGCAGTTCTTC
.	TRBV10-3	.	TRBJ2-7	CAISEGGTKEYEQYF	TGTGCCATAAGTGAAGGGGGGACAAAAGAATACGAGCAGTACTTC
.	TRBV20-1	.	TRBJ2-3	CSATDPVDTQYF	TGCAGTGCTACAGACCCGGTTGATACGCAGTATTTT
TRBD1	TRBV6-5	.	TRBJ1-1	CASSSWTGSNTEAFF	TGTGCCAGCAGTTCCTGGACAGGTTCGAACACTGAAGCTTTCTTT
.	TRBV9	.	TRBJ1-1	CASSVDPGPVNTEAFF	TGTGCCAGCAGCGTCGACCCCGGGCCAGTCAACACTGAAGCTTTCTTT
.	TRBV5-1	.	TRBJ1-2	CASAKGGSNHGCTF	TGCGCCAGCGCCAAAGGGGGTTCAAACCATGGCTGCACCTTC
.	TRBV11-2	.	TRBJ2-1	CASSLIGPGDEQFF	TGTGCCAGCAGCTTAATAGGACCCGGGGATGAGCAGTTCTTC
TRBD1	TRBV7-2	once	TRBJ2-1	CASSPRQGGYNEQFF	TGTGCCAGCAGCCCCCGACAGGGGGGATACAATGAGCAGTTCTTC
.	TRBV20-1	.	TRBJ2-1	CSARSPTREEQFF	TGCAGTGCTAGAAGTCCCACTAGAGAGGAGCAGTTCTTC
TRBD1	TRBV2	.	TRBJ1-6	CASRTGSDSPLHF	TGTGCCAGCCGGACAGGGAGTGATTCACCCCTCCACTTT
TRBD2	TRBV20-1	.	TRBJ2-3	CSAPRSGRALDTQYF	TGCAGTGCACCCAGAAGCGGGAGGGCCTTAGATACGCAGTATTTT
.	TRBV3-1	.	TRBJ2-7	CASSQNGGLNEQYF	TGTGCCAGCAGCCAAAATGGAGGGCTAAACGAGCAGTACTTC
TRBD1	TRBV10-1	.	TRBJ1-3	CASRATGGDGNTIYF	TGCGCCAGCAGAGCGACAGGGGGCGACGGAAACACCATATATTTT
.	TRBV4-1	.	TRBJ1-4	CASSLLLKEKLFF	TGCGCCAGCAGCCTCCTGCTCAAGGAAAAACTGTTTTTT
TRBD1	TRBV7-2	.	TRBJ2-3	CASSSGQAVAQYF	TGTGCCAGCAGCTCAGGACAGGCGGTGGCGCAGTATTTT
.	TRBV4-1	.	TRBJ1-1	CASSQEVNTEAFF	TGCGCCAGCAGCCAAGAGGTGAACACTGAAGCTTTCTTT
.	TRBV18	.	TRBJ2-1	CASPPPEGHNEQFF	TGTGCCAGCCCACCACCGGAGGGCCACAATGAGCAGTTCTTC
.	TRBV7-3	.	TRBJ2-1	CASSRSTSSYNEQFF	TGTGCCAGCAGTAGGTCAACAAGCTCCTACAATGAGCAGTTCTTC
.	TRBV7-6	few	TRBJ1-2	CASSPSEGVGTGLYGYTF	TGTGCCAGCAGCCCATCGGAAGGGGTTGGTACAGGCCTCTATGGCTACACCTTC
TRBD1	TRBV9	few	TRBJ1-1	CASSATGQMSTEAFF	TGTGCCAGCAGCGCCACGGGACAGATGAGCACTGAAGCTTTCTTT
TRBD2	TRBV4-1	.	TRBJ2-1	CASSQGLAANEQFF	TGCGCCAGCAGCCAAGGACTAGCGGCCAATGAGCAGTTCTTC
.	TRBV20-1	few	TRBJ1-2	CSAPTLTATGYTF	TGCAGTGCTCCCACCTTGACAGCGACAGGCTACACCTTC
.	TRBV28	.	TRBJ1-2	CASGLVQSYGYTF	TGTGCCAGCGGTTTGGTACAGAGCTATGGCTACACCTTC
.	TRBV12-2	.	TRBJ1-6	CASRLAGTRGRDSSYNSPLHF	TGTGCAAGTCGCTTAGCGGGGACTCGGGGCAGGGATAGCTCCTATAATTCACCCCTCCACTTT
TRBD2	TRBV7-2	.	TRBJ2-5	CASSPGERGPQETQYF	TGTGCCAGCAGCCCGGGAGAGCGGGGGCCCCAAGAGACCCAGTACTTC